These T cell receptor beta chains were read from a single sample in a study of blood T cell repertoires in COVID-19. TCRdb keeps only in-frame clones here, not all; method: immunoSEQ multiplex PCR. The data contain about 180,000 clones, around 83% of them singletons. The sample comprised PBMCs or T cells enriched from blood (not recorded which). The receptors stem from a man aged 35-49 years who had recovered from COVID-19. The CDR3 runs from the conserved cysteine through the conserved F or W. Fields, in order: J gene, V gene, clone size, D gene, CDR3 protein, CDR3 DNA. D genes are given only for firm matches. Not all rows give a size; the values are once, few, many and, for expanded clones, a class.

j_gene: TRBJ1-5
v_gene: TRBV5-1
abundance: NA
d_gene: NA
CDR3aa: CASSPDGVSNQPQHF
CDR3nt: TGCGCCAGCAGCCCCGACGGAGTTAGCAATCAGCCCCAGCATTTT

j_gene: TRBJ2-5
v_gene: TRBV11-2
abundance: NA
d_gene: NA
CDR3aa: CASSPNWTQYF
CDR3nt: TGTGCCAGCAGCCCCAATTGGACCCAGTACTTC

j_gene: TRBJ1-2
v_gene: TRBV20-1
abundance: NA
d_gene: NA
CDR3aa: CSANPVHGYTF
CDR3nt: TGCAGTGCCAACCCAGTCCATGGCTACACCTTC

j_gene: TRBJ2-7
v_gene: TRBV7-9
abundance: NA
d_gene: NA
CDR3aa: CASEPTSSYEQYF
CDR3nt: TGTGCCAGCGAACCCACGAGCTCCTACGAGCAGTACTTC

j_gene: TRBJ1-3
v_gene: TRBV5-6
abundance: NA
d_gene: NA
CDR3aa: CASSYPIGENTIYF
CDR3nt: TGTGCCAGCAGCTACCCAATCGGGGAAAACACCATATATTTT

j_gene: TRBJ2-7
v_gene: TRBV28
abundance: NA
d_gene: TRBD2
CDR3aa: CASRPGGTYEQYF
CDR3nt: TGTGCCAGCCGCCCGGGAGGGACCTACGAGCAGTACTTC

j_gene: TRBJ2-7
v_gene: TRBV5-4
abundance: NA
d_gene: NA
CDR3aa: CASSFTSYEQYF
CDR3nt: TGTGCCAGCAGCTTTACCAGCTACGAGCAGTACTTC

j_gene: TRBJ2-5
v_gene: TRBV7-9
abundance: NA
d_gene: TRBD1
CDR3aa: CASSLRGQLQETQYF
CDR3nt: TGTGCCAGCAGCTTACGGGGACAGCTGCAAGAGACCCAGTACTTC

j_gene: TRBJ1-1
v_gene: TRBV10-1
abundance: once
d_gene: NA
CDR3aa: CASSAGGPTEAFF
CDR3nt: TGCGCCAGCAGTGCGGGGGGCCCCACTGAAGCTTTCTTT

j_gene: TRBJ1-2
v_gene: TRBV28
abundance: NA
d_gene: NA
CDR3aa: CASIPGGTASLEGYTF
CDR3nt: TGTGCCAGCATACCAGGAGGTACAGCTTCCCTCGAGGGCTACACCTTC

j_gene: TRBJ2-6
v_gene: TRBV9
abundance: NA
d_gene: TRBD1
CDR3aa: CASSAWDRGLLGANVLTF
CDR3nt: TGTGCCAGCAGCGCCTGGGACAGGGGCCTTTTAGGGGCCAACGTCCTGACTTTC

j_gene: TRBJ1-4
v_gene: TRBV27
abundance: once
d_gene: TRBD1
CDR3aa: CASSSSDRAGDEKLFF
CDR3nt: TGTGCCAGCAGTTCTTCCGACAGGGCCGGAGATGAAAAACTGTTTTTT

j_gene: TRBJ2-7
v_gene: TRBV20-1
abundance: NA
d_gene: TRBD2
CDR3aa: CSASGLTSGIYEQYF
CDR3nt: TGCAGTGCTAGTGGGCTGACTAGCGGGATCTACGAGCAGTACTTC

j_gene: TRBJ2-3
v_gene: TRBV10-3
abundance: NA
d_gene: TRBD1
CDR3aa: CAISPDRDTQYF
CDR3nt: TGTGCCATCAGTCCGGACAGGGATACGCAGTATTTT

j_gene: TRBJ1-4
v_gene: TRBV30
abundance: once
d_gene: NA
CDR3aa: CAWSQTGTDYSATNEKLFF
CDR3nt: TGTGCCTGGAGTCAGACCGGGACGGACTACTCGGCAACTAATGAAAAACTGTTTTTT

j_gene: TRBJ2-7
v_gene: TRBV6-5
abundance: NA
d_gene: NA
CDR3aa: CASRRTGEHPYF
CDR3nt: TGTGCCAGCAGGCGAACAGGCGAGCACCCGTACTTC

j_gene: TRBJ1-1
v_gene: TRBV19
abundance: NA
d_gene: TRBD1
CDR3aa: CASSHRTGTRRTEAFF
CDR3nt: TGTGCCAGTAGTCATCGGACAGGCACCCGACGGACTGAAGCTTTCTTT

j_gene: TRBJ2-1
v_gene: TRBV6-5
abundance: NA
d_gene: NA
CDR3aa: CASSRETYNEQFF
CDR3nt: TGTGCCAGCAGTAGAGAGACCTACAATGAGCAGTTCTTC

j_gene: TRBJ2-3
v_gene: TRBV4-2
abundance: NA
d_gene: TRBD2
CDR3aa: CASSQEGLAGGPGVF
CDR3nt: TGTGCCAGCAGCCAAGAGGGACTAGCGGGAGGCCCCGGCGTTTTT

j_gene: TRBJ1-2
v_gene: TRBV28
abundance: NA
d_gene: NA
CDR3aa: CASSGLRNYGYTF
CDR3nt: TGTGCCAGCAGCGGGTTGAGAAACTATGGCTACACCTTC

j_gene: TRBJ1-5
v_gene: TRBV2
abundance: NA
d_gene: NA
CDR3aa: CASSEVRDQPQHF
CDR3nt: TGTGCCAGCAGTGAGGTCAGGGATCAGCCCCAGCATTTT

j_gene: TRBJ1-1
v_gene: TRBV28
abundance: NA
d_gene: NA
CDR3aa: CASSPSLGENTEAFF
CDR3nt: TGTGCCAGCAGTCCGTCCCTCGGTGAGAACACTGAAGCTTTCTTT

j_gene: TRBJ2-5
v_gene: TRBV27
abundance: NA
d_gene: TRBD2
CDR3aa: CASSARGIGETQYF
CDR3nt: TGTGCCAGCAGTGCGCGGGGGATCGGAGAGACCCAGTACTTC

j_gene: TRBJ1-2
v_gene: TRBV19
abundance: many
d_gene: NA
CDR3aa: CASSIRQGGYTF
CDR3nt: TGTGCCAGTAGTATACGGCAGGGAGGCTACACCTTC

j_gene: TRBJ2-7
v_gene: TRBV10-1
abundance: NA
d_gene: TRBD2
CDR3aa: CATSSGRNEQYF
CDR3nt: TGCGCCACGAGTAGCGGGAGAAACGAGCAGTACTTC

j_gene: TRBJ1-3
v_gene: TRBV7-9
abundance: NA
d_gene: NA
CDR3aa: CASSRPGGGLGNTIYF
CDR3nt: TGTGCCAGCAGCCGACCGGGGGGAGGGCTCGGAAACACCATATATTTT

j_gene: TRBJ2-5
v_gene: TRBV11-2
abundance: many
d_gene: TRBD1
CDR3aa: CASTQTGGQETQYF
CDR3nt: TGTGCCAGCACCCAAACAGGGGGCCAAGAGACCCAGTACTTC

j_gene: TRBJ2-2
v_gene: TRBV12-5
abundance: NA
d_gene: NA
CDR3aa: CASGLPRAGQGGTGELFF
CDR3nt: TGTGCTAGTGGTTTGCCACGGGCAGGGCAGGGGGGAACCGGGGAGCTGTTTTTT

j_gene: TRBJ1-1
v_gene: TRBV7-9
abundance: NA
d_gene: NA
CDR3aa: CASSLVAGDTEAFF
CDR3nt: TGTGCCAGCAGCTTAGTAGCCGGGGACACTGAAGCTTTCTTT

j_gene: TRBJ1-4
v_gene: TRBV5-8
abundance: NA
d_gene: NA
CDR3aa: CASSYAWSSEKLFF
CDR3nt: TGTGCCAGCAGCTACGCATGGAGCTCTGAAAAACTGTTTTTT

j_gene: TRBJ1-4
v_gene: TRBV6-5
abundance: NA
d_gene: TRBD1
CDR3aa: CASQRTGGEKLFF
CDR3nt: TGTGCCAGCCAAAGGACAGGCGGGGAAAAACTGTTTTTT

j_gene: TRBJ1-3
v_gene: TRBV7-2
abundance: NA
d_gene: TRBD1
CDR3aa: CASSASTGVGNTIYF
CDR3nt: TGTGCCAGCAGCGCATCGACAGGGGTCGGAAACACCATATATTTT

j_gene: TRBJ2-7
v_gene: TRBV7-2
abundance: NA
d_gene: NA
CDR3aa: CASRRPVDNEQYF
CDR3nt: TGTGCCAGCAGGCGTCCGGTAGATAACGAGCAGTACTTC

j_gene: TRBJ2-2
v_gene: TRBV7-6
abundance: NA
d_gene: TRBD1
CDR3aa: CASSAFLGQGGGTGELFF
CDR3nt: TGTGCCAGCAGCGCTTTCCTAGGACAGGGGGGTGGCACCGGGGAGCTGTTTTTT

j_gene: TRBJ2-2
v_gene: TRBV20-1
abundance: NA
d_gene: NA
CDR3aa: CSASRQRNTGELFF
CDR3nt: TGCAGTGCTAGTCGACAGAGGAACACCGGGGAGCTGTTTTTT

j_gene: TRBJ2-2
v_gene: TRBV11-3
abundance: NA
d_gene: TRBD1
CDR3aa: CASSLAGQGGTGELFF
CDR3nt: TGTGCCAGCAGCTTAGCAGGACAGGGTGGGACCGGGGAGCTGTTTTTT

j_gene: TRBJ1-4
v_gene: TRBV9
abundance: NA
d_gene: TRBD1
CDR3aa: CASSSMPGPQGEKLFF
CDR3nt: TGTGCCAGCAGCTCCATGCCCGGGCCACAGGGGGAAAAACTGTTTTTT

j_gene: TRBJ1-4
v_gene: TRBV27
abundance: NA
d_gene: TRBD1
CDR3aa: CASSSGPGTADNEKLFF
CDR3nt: TGTGCCAGCAGTTCTGGCCCAGGGACAGCTGATAATGAAAAACTGTTTTTT

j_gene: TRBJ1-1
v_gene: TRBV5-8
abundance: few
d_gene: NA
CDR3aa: CASSRQINTEAFF
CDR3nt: TGTGCCAGCAGCCGACAGATCAACACTGAAGCTTTCTTT

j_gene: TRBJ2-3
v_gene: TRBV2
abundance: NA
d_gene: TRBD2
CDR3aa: CASIESGGGNTQYF
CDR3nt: TGTGCCAGCATAGAGAGCGGGGGGGGAAATACGCAGTATTTT

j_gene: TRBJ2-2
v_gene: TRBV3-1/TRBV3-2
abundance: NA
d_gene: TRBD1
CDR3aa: CASSPGQGFPGELFF
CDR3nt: TGTGCCAGCAGCCCGGGACAGGGGTTCCCCGGGGAGCTGTTTTTT

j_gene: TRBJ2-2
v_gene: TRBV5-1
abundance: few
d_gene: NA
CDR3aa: CASSVRIQGTGELFF
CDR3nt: TGCGCCAGCAGCGTTAGAATACAGGGTACTGGGGAGCTGTTTTTT